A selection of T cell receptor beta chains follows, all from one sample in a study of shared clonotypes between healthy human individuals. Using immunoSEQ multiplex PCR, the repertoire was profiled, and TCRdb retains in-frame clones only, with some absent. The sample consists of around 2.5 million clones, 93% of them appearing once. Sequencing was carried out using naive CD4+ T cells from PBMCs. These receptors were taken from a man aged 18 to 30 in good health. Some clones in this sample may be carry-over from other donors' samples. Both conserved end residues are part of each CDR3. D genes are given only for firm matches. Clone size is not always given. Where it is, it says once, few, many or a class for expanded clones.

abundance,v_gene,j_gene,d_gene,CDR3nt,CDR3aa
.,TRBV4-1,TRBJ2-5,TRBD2,TGCGCCAGCAGCCAACCGACTAGCGGGAGGGAAGAGACCCAGTACTTC,CASSQPTSGREETQYF
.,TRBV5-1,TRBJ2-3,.,TGCGCCAGCAGCTTGGCAGCTAGAAGCACAGATACGCAGTATTTT,CASSLAARSTDTQYF
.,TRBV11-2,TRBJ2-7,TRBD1,TGTGCCAGCTTTCCTGGTCTGGGACAGCCCAAAGTCTCCTACGAGCAGTACTTC,CASFPGLGQPKVSYEQYF
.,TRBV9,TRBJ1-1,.,TGTGCCAGCAGCGCCTCCACAGGTTGGGGCACTGAAGCTTTCTTT,CASSASTGWGTEAFF
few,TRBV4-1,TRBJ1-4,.,TGCGCCAGCAGCCAATCCGGGGGCTTCGCGACTAATGAAAAACTGTTTTTT,CASSQSGGFATNEKLFF
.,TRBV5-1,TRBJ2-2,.,TGCGCCAGCAGCTTGGGGCAGGGCCCCCACACCGGGGAGCTGTTTTTT,CASSLGQGPHTGELFF
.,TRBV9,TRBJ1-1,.,TGTGCCAGCAGCGTAGGGGGAAAGAACACTGAAGCTTTCTTT,CASSVGGKNTEAFF
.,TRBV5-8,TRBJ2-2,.,TGTGCCAGCAGCTTGAGGGACACCGGGGAGCTGTTTTTT,CASSLRDTGELFF
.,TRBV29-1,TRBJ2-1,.,TGCAGCGGTTCCGATGCTAGCTCCTACAATGAGCAGTTCTTC,CSGSDASSYNEQFF
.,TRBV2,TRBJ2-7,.,TGTGCCAGCAGTGCCGGGGAATCGTTATACGAGCAGTACTTC,CASSAGESLYEQYF
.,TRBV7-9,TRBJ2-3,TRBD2,TGTGCCAGCAGCTCAGGAGACGCGGGGGTGACAGATACGCAGTATTTT,CASSSGDAGVTDTQYF
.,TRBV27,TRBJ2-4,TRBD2,TGTGCCAGCAGTTTAGTAGGTGGTGCTAGCGGGACCAAAAACATTCAGTACTTC,CASSLVGGASGTKNIQYF
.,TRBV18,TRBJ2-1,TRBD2,TGTGCCAGCTCACTGTTTGGACTAGCGGGAGAAGAGCAGTTCTTC,CASSLFGLAGEEQFF
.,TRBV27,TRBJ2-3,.,TGTGCCAGCAGTTTATGGAGCGTGGGGGCTGGAGATACGCAGTATTTT,CASSLWSVGAGDTQYF
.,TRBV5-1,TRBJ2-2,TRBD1,TGCGCCAGCAGCCGTAACCACTTCCGGGACAGGGAATATTACGGATCCGGGGAGCTGTTTTTT,CASSRNHFRDREYYGSGELFF
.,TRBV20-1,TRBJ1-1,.,TGCCTCACCCGGGGGGCTGAAGCTTTCTTT,CLTRGAEAFF
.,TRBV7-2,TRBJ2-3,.,TGTGCCAGCAGCTTAGAAGGGCGGCGCACAGATACGCAGTATTTT,CASSLEGRRTDTQYF
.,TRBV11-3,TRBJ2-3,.,TGTGCCAGCAGCTTAGATGGGCCCACAGATACGCAGTATTTT,CASSLDGPTDTQYF
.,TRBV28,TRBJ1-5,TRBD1,TGTGCCAGCAGGCAGACAGGGGAGGTTAACGGCAATCAGCCCCAGCATTTT,CASRQTGEVNGNQPQHF
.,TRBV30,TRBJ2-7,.,TGTGCCTGGAGTTCTGGTGGCTACGAGCAGTACTTC,CAWSSGGYEQYF
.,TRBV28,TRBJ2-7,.,TGTGCCAGCAGATCCCCTACTAGTTACTACGAGCAGTACTTC,CASRSPTSYYEQYF
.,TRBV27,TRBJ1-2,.,TGTGCCAGCAGTTTATATCCGGCGGGGGGCTACACCTTC,CASSLYPAGGYTF
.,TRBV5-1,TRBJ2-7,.,TGCGCCAGCAGCTCGCCTCAAGCTTACGAGCAGTACTTC,CASSSPQAYEQYF
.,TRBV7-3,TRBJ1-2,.,TGTGCCAGCAGCCAGACCGGACCATTTGGGAGCGGCTACACCTTC,CASSQTGPFGSGYTF
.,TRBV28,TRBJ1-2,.,TGTGCCAGCAGTTTGAACGGCTACACCTTC,CASSLNGYTF
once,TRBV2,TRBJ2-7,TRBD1,TGTGCCAGCAGCGACAGGGGGCTCGGCGAGCAGTACTTC,CASSDRGLGEQYF
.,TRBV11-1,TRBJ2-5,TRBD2,TGTGCCAGCAGCTCGGGACTAGTAGAGACCCAGTACTTC,CASSSGLVETQYF
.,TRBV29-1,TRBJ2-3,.,TGCAGCGTTAGGGGCCCTTTCACAGATACGCAGTATTTT,CSVRGPFTDTQYF
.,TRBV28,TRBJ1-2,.,TGTGCCAGCAGTATTCTTAACTATGGCTACACCTTC,CASSILNYGYTF
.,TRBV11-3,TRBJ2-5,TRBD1,TGTGCCAGCAGCGTCGGACAGGGGACCCACACCCAAGAGACCCAGTACTTC,CASSVGQGTHTQETQYF
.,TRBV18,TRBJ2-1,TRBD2,TGTGCCAGCTCACCAGTAGGGCTTGCGGGAGGCTTCGGTGAGCAGTTCTTC,CASSPVGLAGGFGEQFF
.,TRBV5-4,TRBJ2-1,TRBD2,TGTGCCAGCAGCTTGGGTTCGGCGGGAGGGACCTACAATGAGCAGTTCTTC,CASSLGSAGGTYNEQFF
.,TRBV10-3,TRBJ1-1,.,TGTGCCATCAGTGAGGCCGGGGGGAATAGGGCTTTCTTT,CAISEAGGNRAFF
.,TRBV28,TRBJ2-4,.,TGTGCCAGCAGTTCTCAGGAGCTAGCCAAAAACATTCAGTACTTC,CASSSQELAKNIQYF
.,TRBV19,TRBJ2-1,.,TGTGCCAGTAGTATTGGACAGCAGAGCTACAATGAGCAGTTCTTC,CASSIGQQSYNEQFF
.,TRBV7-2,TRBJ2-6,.,TGTGCCAGCAGCTTAGAGGTCTCTCTCTCTGGGGCCAACGTCCTGACTTTC,CASSLEVSLSGANVLTF
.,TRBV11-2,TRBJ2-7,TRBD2,TGTGCCAGCAGCTCCGGGACTACCTACTACGAGCAGTACTTC,CASSSGTTYYEQYF
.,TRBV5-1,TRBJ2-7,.,TGCGCCAGCAGCTGGGGACTCCTAAGCTCCTACGAGCAGTACTTC,CASSWGLLSSYEQYF
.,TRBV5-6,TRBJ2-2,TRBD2,TGTGCCAGCAGTCCCGGACTAGCGGGTACCGGGGAGCTGTTTTTT,CASSPGLAGTGELFF
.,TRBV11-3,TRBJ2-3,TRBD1,TGTGCCAGCAGCTTAGATGGACAGGGGGGCACAGATACGCAGTATTTT,CASSLDGQGGTDTQYF
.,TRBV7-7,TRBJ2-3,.,TGTGCCAGCAGCCCTGTAGGCAGCACAGATACGCAGTATTTT,CASSPVGSTDTQYF
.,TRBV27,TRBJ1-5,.,TGTGCCAGCAGTTTATGGAGGGGCGACCAGCCCCAGCATTTT,CASSLWRGDQPQHF
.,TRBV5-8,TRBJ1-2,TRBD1,TGTGCCAGCAGCTTTAGACAGGGACCGCGCGGCTACACCTTC,CASSFRQGPRGYTF
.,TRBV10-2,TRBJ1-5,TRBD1,TGCGCCACCTCGGACAGGGGGACTCAGCCCCAGCATTTT,CATSDRGTQPQHF
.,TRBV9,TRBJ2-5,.,TGTGCCAGCAGCGTTATCACCGGGGAGACCCAGTACTTC,CASSVITGETQYF
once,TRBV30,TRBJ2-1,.,TGTGCCATAAATTTCTACAATGAGCAGTTCTTC,CAINFYNEQFF
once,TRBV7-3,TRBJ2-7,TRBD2,TGTGCCAGCAGTCGGACTAGCGCGATTCTTGGCGAGCAGTACTTC,CASSRTSAILGEQYF
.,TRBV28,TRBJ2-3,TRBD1,TGTGCCAGCATGGGGACAGGATTCACAGATACGCAGTATTTT,CASMGTGFTDTQYF
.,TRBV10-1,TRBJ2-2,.,TGCGCCAGCGGTCGGAGCGGGGAGCTGTTTTTT,CASGRSGELFF
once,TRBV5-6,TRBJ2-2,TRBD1,TGTGCCAGCAGCGCCGGGACAGGGGGTTCAACCGGGGAGCTGTTTTTT,CASSAGTGGSTGELFF
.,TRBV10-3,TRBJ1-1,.,TGTGCCATTGGGGCGACAAACACTGAAGCTTTCTTT,CAIGATNTEAFF
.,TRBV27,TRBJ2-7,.,TGTGCCAGCAAACGGAGTGCGGCCCCAACTTACGAGCAGTACTTC,CASKRSAAPTYEQYF
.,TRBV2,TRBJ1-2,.,TGTGCCAGCAGCGTCAACACCGGTGCTAACTATGGCTACACCTTC,CASSVNTGANYGYTF
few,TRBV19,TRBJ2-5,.,TGTGCCAGTAGTGAACGGCACCAAGAGACCCAGTACTTC,CASSERHQETQYF
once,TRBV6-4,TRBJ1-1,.,TGTGCCAGCAGAACAGGCAGTTGGAACACTGAAGCTTTCTTT,CASRTGSWNTEAFF
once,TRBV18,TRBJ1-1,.,TGTGCCAGCTCACCACCCGCAGGCCGTGAAGCTTTCTTT,CASSPPAGREAFF